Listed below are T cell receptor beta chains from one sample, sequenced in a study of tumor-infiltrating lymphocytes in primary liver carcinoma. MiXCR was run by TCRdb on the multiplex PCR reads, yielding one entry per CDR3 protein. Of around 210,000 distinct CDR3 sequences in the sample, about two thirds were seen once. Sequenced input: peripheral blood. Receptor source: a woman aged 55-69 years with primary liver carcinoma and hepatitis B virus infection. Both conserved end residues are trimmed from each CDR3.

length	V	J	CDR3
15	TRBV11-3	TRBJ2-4	AGSLVGRGNPKNIQY
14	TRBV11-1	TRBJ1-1	AGSPREKGMNTEAF
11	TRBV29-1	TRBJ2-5	SGISQGGETQY
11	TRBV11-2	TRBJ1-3	AISLRPGNTIY
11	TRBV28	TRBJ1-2	ASSFGGINGYT
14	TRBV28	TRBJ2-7	ASSSPTGPVSYEQY
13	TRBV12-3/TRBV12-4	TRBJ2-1	VSSLPALAYNEQF
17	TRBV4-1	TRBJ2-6	ASSQVTGTDYSGVNILT
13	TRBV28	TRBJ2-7	ASSLGSWPTYEQY
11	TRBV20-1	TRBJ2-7	SAPRQGVYEQY
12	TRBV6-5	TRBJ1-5	ASSYSNSRQPQH
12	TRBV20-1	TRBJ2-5	SADQGLAQETQY
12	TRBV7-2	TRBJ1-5	ASSMDGGNQPQH